Listed here are 28 T cell receptor beta chains from one sample, sequenced in a study of human CD8 memory T cell subsets. By UMI-labeled 5' RACE, the TCR beta libraries were made. Following a re-call of the 5' RACE reads, TCRdb has one entry per CDR3 protein and lacks DNA. Its table records about 6,200 distinct CDR3 sequences. The specimen sequenced was CD8+ effector memory T cells (TEM) sorted from PBMCs. Subset reported: effector memory CD8 T cells, CCR7- CD45RO+ CD95+. The origin of the receptors is a human donor in good health.

The rearrangement uses TRBV7-9 and TRBJ2-5. Germline values: CDR1 SEHNR, CDR2 FQNEAQ (reference sequence). CDR3 length: 13 amino acids. CDR3 sequence reads: CASSSLGQETQYF.

The chain has TRBV7-9 and TRBJ2-7. This CDR3 contains 11 residues. Germline V lookup: CDR1 SEHNR, CDR2 FQNEAQ (reference sequence). This CDR3 is CASSFGAEQYF.

V usage is TRBV4-3 and J usage is TRBJ2-1; TCRdb picks TRBD2, but there is no DNA to check that call. Germline V gene sequence: CDR1 LGHNA, CDR2 YSLEER. This CDR3 has 15 amino acids. Here the CDR3 reads CASSPYLTSGTEQFF.

The CDR3 sequence is CASSLDPSRRDTQYF. The V call is TRBV3-1, the J call TRBJ2-3; TCRdb returns TRBD1, unconfirmable since there is no DNA. Germline V CDR1 and CDR2: LGHDT, YNNKEL (reference sequence). The CDR3 consists of 15 residues.

In terms of frequency, this clonotype is medium-sized. The chain combines TRBV20-1 with TRBJ2-7; without DNA, the TCRdb call of TRBD2 cannot be checked. Germline CDR1 DFQATT, CDR2 SNEGSKA (reference sequence). CDR3 length equals 14 residues. The CDR3 loop is CSAAGTSEIYEQYF.

This chain uses TRBV20-1 with TRBJ2-7; TCRdb reports TRBD2, a call that lacks DNA to check it against. The CDR3 sequence is 14 residues long. Per germline, CDR1 DFQATT and CDR2 SNEGSKA (reference sequence). The CDR3 loop reads CSAGGGREPYEQYF.

The chain links TRBV9 to TRBJ2-3; absent DNA, TCRdb's TRBD1 call cannot be checked. The CDR3 runs 14 residues. Germline assignment: CDR1 SGDLS and CDR2 YYNGEE. The CDR3 is CASSVGARGDTQYF.

The gene calls are TRBV20-1 and TRBJ1-6. Germline values: CDR1 DFQATT, CDR2 SNEGSKA (reference sequence). This CDR3 contains 15 residues. This chain's CDR3 is CSASSGRGGNSPLHF.

The chain couples TRBV6-4 to TRBJ2-1. CDR3 length: 13 residues. CDR1 and CDR2 (germline): MRHNA, SNTAGT. This CDR3 is CASSDSLYNEQFF.

The V gene is TRBV7-9, the J gene TRBJ1-1; TCRdb's D call, TRBD1, is unchecked because there is no DNA. Per the germline V gene, CDR1 is SEHNR and CDR2 is FQNEAQ (reference sequence). The CDR3 is made up of 16 amino acids. CDR3 protein: CASSLGGINRIGGAFF. The full variable domain, its missing parts supplied by reference TRBV7-9 and TRBJ1-1, is DTGVSQNPRHKITKRGQNVTFRCDPISEHNRLYWYRQTLGQGPEFLTYFQNEAQLEKSRLLSDRFSAERPKGSFSTLEIQRTEQGDSAMYLCASSLGGINRIGGAFFGQGTRLTVV.

The chain couples TRBV28 to TRBJ2-3. The CDR3 loop spans 13 amino acids. Germline V gene data show CDR1 as MDHEN and CDR2 as SYDVKM. This CDR3 reads CASRWLSTDTQYF.

This chain links TRBV20-1 with TRBJ1-2; as DNA is missing, the TRBD1 call by TCRdb cannot be tested. Germline loops: CDR1 DFQATT, CDR2 SNEGSKA (reference sequence). The length of the CDR3 is 13 residues. This chain's CDR3 is CSARGQRLYGYTF.

The chain couples TRBV5-6 to TRBJ2-5. The V gene's germline CDR1 is SGHDT and CDR2 YYEEEE. The CDR3 loop spans 14 amino acids. This CDR3 is CASSLDHTWETQYF.

The CDR3 here is CASSLGALKQETQYF. The rearrangement uses TRBV12-3 or TRBV12-4 and TRBJ2-5; the D call of TRBD1 rests on TCRdb alone, since no DNA is present to check it. The length of the CDR3 is 15 residues.

The rearrangement uses TRBV4-3 and TRBJ1-4; TCRdb returns TRBD1, unconfirmable since there is no DNA. This CDR3 is 15 amino acids long. The germline CDR1 and CDR2 sequences are LGHNA and YSLEER. CDR3 in amino acids: CASSQGRGTNEKLFF.

The rearrangement uses TRBV11-2 and TRBJ2-1; TCRdb's D gene call, TRBD1, goes unchecked for lack of DNA. CDR3 length equals 15 residues. Germline V gene lookup returns CDR1 SGHAT and CDR2 FQNNGV. This CDR3 reads CASSLTTSPGHEQFF. The full variable domain, in which reference TRBV11-2 and TRBJ2-1 provide the parts outside the CDR3, is EAGVAQSPRYKIIEKRQSVAFWCNPISGHATLYWYQQILGQGPKLLIQFQNNGVVDDSQLPKDRFSAERLKGVDSTLKIQPAKLEDSAVYLCASSLTTSPGHEQFFGPGTRLTVL.

The gene calls are TRBV25-1 and TRBJ1-1; the TCRdb call, TRBD1, lacks DNA for checking. This CDR3 has 13 residues. Germline CDR1 reads MGHDK; CDR2 reads SYGVNS. CDR3: CASSQGEVTEAFF.

The rearrangement joins TRBV7-9 to TRBJ2-7; TCRdb proposes TRBD1, but this gene call is untestable without DNA. The CDR3 contains 15 residues. Germline CDR1 and CDR2: SEHNR and FQNEAQ (reference sequence). The CDR3 spells CASSPVGFSSYEQYF.

This clonotype is classed as medium-sized by frequency. This chain links TRBV7-2 with TRBJ2-3; as DNA is missing, the TRBD1 call by TCRdb cannot be tested. The CDR3 sequence is 15 residues long. Germline lookup yields CDR1 SGHTA and CDR2 FQGNSA. This chain's CDR3 is CASSLVGVGTDTQYF.

The V call is TRBV6-2 or TRBV6-3, the J call TRBJ2-7; TCRdb calls TRBD2, which cannot be checked without DNA. The V gene's germline CDR1 is MNHEY and CDR2 SVGEGT. The CDR3 has 16 residues. Here the CDR3 reads CASSYHSGDPSYEQYF.

J is TRBJ2-1 and V is TRBV6-4; the TRBD1 assignment by TCRdb is unverifiable without DNA. The germline CDR1 and CDR2 sequences are MRHNA and SNTAGT. The CDR3 spans 16 residues. CDR3 protein: CASSDNWGQGSHEQFF.

V gene TRBV15 combines with J gene TRBJ2-3; absent DNA, TCRdb's TRBD2 call cannot be checked. The CDR3 runs to 13 residues. Germline-derived CDR1 and CDR2 are LNHNV and YYDKDF (reference sequence). The CDR3 protein is CATARGDTDTQYF. Full variable domain (remainder filled in from reference TRBV15 and TRBJ2-3): DAMVIQNPRYQVTQFGKPVTLSCSQTLNHNVMYWYQQKSSQAPKLLFHYYDKDFNNEADTPDNFQSRRPNTSFCFLDIRSPGLGDTAMYLCATARGDTDTQYFGPGTRLTVL.

This clonotype is classed as medium-sized by frequency. The J gene is TRBJ1-2, the V gene TRBV29-1; TCRdb returns TRBD1, unconfirmable since there is no DNA. In germline, CDR1 is SQVTM, CDR2 ANQGSEA. The CDR3 runs to 13 residues. The CDR3 region is CSTGTGKFYGYTF.

The chain is built from TRBV19 and TRBJ2-7; TCRdb names TRBD1, which stays unverified in the absence of DNA. Germline V lookup: CDR1 LNHDA, CDR2 SQIVND (reference sequence). The CDR3 has 11 residues. CDR3 region: CASSRGAEQYF. Full variable domain (remainder filled in from reference TRBV19 and TRBJ2-7): DGGITQSPKYLFRKEGQNVTLSCEQNLNHDAMYWYRQDPGQGLRLIYYSQIVNDFQKGDIAEGYSVSREKKESFPLTVTSAQKNPTAFYLCASSRGAEQYFGPGTRLTVT.

V usage is TRBV9 and J usage is TRBJ2-1; TCRdb's assignment of TRBD2 cannot be checked, as there is no DNA. The CDR3 contains 19 residues. From germline, CDR1 is SGDLS and CDR2 YYNGEE. This chain's CDR3 is CASSVESGGLQSSYNEQFF.

This chain uses TRBV4-1 with TRBJ1-2; lacking DNA, the TRBD1 call made by TCRdb goes unchecked. Germline V gives CDR1 MGHRA, CDR2 YSYEKL. This CDR3 spans 16 amino acids. CDR3 protein: CASSQGWTGGYYGYTF.

The chain is built from TRBV5-8 and TRBJ2-3; without DNA, the TCRdb call of TRBD1 cannot be checked. Germline lookup yields CDR1 SGHTS and CDR2 YDEGEE. The CDR3 is 17 amino acids. CDR3: CASFFGVRTGMTDTQYF.

The CDR3 is CASRTGDTGELFF. V gene TRBV27 combines with J gene TRBJ2-2; without DNA, the TCRdb call of TRBD1 cannot be checked. CDR3 length: 13 amino acids. The germline V gene encodes CDR1 MNHEY and CDR2 SMNVEV (reference sequence).